Listed below are T cell receptor beta chains from one sample, sequenced in a study of molecular identifiers for immune sequencing clone quantification. TCRdb analysed the PCR reads with MiXCR anew, one entry per CDR3 protein. Among around 89,000 distinct CDR3 sequences listed, under 20% were seen once. Sequencing input: naive CD8+ T cells from blood, with Jurkat cell RNA spiked in. All receptors derive from a human donor in good health. Some libraries in this study had Jurkat cell RNA spiked in. Each CDR3 is given with its conserved first and last residue. A D gene is named only where the DNA matches it firmly. Some rows mark clone size as missing; the rest say once, few, many or name a class of expanded clone.

CDR3: CASSLGGGANEQYF; DNA: TGTGCCAGCAGCTTAGGCGGGGGGGCGAACGAGCAGTACTTC; J: TRBJ2-7; size: many; V: TRBV7-9; D: TRBD2
CDR3: CASSSAGQIGYEQYF; DNA: TGTGCCAGCAGCTCTGCCGGGCAGATCGGCTACGAGCAGTACTTC; J: TRBJ2-7; size: many; V: TRBV5-4; D: NA
CDR3: CASSQDPSSGSNEQFF; DNA: TGCGCCAGCAGCCAAGATCCCTCTTCAGGAAGCAATGAGCAGTTCTTC; J: TRBJ2-1; size: many; V: TRBV4-3; D: NA
CDR3: CATLLQGANTEAFF; DNA: TGTGCCACCCTACTACAGGGGGCGAACACTGAAGCTTTCTTT; J: TRBJ1-1; size: many; V: TRBV10-3; D: TRBD1
CDR3: CSALNPSGPPRTDTQYF; DNA: TGCAGTGCCCTCAATCCTAGCGGCCCCCCGCGCACAGATACGCAGTATTTT; J: TRBJ2-3; size: many; V: TRBV20-1; D: TRBD2
CDR3: CASSYSSGALSYEQYF; DNA: TGTGCCAGCAGTTACTCGAGTGGTGCCCTCTCTTACGAGCAGTACTTC; J: TRBJ2-7; size: NA; V: TRBV6-5; D: NA
CDR3: CASSTPGQGNTGELFF; DNA: TGTGCCAGCAGCACACCGGGACAGGGGAACACCGGGGAGCTGTTTTTT; J: TRBJ2-2; size: many; V: TRBV28; D: TRBD1
CDR3: CASSITGQASYEQYF; DNA: TGTGCCAGTAGTATTACTGGGCAAGCGTCCTACGAGCAGTACTTC; J: TRBJ2-7; size: few; V: TRBV19; D: NA
CDR3: CAISEPPGLDHTGELFF; DNA: TGTGCCATCAGTGAACCACCGGGACTAGATCATACCGGGGAGCTGTTTTTT; J: TRBJ2-2; size: NA; V: TRBV10-3; D: TRBD2
CDR3: CASSSGLGSLYEQYF; DNA: TGTGCCAGCAGCTCAGGACTCGGGAGCCTCTACGAGCAGTACTTC; J: TRBJ2-7; size: many; V: TRBV7-2; D: NA
CDR3: CASSLGGGRNTGELFF; DNA: TGTGCCAGCAGCTTAGGCGGCGGGAGGAACACCGGGGAGCTGTTTTTT; J: TRBJ2-2; size: many; V: TRBV13; D: TRBD2
CDR3: CASSPRDPEIADTQYF; DNA: TGTGCCAGCAGCCCCCGGGACCCGGAGATTGCAGATACGCAGTATTTT; J: TRBJ2-3; size: many; V: TRBV7-9; D: NA
CDR3: CASSLGTTYGYTF; DNA: TGTGCCAGCAGCTTAGGGACTACCTATGGCTACACCTTC; J: TRBJ1-2; size: many; V: TRBV12-3/TRBV12-4; D: NA
CDR3: CASSQDGGGTYYEQYF; DNA: TGCGCCAGCAGCCAAGATGGGGGGGGCACTTACTACGAGCAGTACTTC; J: TRBJ2-7; size: few; V: TRBV4-1; D: NA
CDR3: CASSFIRGGQPQHF; DNA: TGTGCCAGCAGTTTCATCAGGGGAGGTCAGCCCCAGCATTTT; J: TRBJ1-5; size: many; V: TRBV28; D: NA
CDR3: CASSWTSGPSYEQYF; DNA: TGTGCCAGCAGCTGGACTAGCGGTCCTTCCTACGAGCAGTACTTC; J: TRBJ2-7; size: many; V: TRBV11-2; D: TRBD2
CDR3: CAWSVKPGELFF; DNA: TGTGCCTGGAGTGTAAAGCCCGGGGAGCTGTTTTTT; J: TRBJ2-2; size: many; V: TRBV30; D: NA
CDR3: CASSPRANFYEQYF; DNA: TGTGCCAGCAGCCCAAGGGCTAACTTCTACGAGCAGTACTTC; J: TRBJ2-7; size: many; V: TRBV7-9; D: NA
CDR3: CASSLRGFDTEAFF; DNA: TGTGCCAGCAGCTTACGGGGGTTTGACACTGAAGCTTTCTTT; J: TRBJ1-1; size: many; V: TRBV13; D: NA
CDR3: CASSEQGAKTDTQYF; DNA: TGTGCCAGCAGCGAACAGGGGGCTAAGACAGATACGCAGTATTTT; J: TRBJ2-3; size: NA; V: TRBV28; D: TRBD1
CDR3: CASSPTGNTEAFF; DNA: TGTGCCAGCAGCCCAACAGGCAACACTGAAGCTTTCTTT; J: TRBJ1-1; size: many; V: TRBV7-9; D: NA
CDR3: CAGSQRPAPGASNEKLFF; DNA: TGCGCCGGCAGCCAACGCCCCGCGCCGGGGGCCAGTAATGAAAAACTGTTTTTT; J: TRBJ1-4; size: once; V: TRBV4-1; D: NA
CDR3: CASTPSGGTDTQYF; DNA: TGTGCCAGCACCCCAAGCGGGGGCACAGATACGCAGTATTTT; J: TRBJ2-3; size: many; V: TRBV7-2; D: TRBD2
CDR3: CSVFGTAMNTEAFF; DNA: TGCAGCGTTTTCGGGACGGCGATGAACACTGAAGCTTTCTTT; J: TRBJ1-1; size: many; V: TRBV29-1; D: NA